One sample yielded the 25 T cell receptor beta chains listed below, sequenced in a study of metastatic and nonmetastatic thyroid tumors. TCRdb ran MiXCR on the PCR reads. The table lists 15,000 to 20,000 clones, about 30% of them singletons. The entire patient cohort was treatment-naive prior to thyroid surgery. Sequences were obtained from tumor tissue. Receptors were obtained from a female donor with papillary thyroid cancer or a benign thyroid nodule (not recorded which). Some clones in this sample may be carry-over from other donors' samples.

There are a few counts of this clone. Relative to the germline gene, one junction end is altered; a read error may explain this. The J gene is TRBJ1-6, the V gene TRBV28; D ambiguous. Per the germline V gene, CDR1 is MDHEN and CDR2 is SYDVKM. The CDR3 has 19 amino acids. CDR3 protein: CASSLSVEQPHSYNSSLHF. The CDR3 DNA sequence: TGTGCCAGCAGTTTAAGCGTGGAACAGCCTCACTCCTACAATTCATCCCTCCACTTT.

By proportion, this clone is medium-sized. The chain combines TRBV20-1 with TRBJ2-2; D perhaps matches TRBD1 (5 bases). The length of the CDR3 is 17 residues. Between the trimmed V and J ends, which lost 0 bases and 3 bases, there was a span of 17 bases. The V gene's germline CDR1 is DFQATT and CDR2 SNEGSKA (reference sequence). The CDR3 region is CSARDDSGYKDTGELFF. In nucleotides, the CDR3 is TGCAGTGCTAGAGATGATTCAGGGTATAAGGACACCGGGGAGCTGTTTTTT.

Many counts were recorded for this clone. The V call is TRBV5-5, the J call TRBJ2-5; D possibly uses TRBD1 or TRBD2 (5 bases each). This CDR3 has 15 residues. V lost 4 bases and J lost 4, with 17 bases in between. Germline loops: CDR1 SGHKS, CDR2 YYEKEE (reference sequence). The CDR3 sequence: CASSLLITGGETQYF. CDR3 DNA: TGTGCCAGCAGCCTCCTAATAACTGGGGGAGAGACCCAGTACTTC.

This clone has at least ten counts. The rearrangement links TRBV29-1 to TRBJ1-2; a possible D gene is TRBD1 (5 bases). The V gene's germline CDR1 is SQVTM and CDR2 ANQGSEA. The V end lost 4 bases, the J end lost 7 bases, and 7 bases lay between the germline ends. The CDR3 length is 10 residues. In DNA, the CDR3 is TGCAGCGTTGGGGACGTTGGCTACACCTTC. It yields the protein CSVGDVGYTF.

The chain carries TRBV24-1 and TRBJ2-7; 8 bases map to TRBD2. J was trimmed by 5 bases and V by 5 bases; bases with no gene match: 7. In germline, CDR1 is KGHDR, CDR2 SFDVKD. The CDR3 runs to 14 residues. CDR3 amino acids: CATSGRTSKNEQYF. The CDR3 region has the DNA TGTGCCACCAGTGGTCGGACTAGCAAGAACGAGCAGTACTTC.

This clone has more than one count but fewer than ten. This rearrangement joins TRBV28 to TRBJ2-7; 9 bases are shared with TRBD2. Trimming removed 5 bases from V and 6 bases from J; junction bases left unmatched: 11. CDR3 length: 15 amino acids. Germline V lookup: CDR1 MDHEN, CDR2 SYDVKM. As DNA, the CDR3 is TGTGCCAGCAGTGATTCTAGCGGGATGGCGGGCGAGCAGTACTTC. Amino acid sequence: CASSDSSGMAGEQYF. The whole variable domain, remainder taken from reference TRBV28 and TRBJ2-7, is DVKVTQSSRYLVKRTGEKVFLECVQDMDHENMFWYRQDPGLGLRLIYFSYDVKMKEKGDIPEGYSVSREKKERFSLILESASTNQTSMYLCASSDSSGMAGEQYFGPGTRLTVT.

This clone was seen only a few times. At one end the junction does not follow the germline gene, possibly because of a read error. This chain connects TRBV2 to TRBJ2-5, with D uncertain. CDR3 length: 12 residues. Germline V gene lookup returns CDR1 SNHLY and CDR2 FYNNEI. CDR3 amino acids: CAGSWIAETQYF. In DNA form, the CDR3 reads TGTGCCGGCAGTTGGATCGCAGAGACCCAGTACTTC. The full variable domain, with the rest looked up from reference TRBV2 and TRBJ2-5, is EPEVTQTPSHQVTQMGQEVILRCVPISNHLYFYWYRQILGQKVEFLVSFYNNEISEKSEIFDDQFSVERPDGSNFTLKIRSTKLEDSAMYFCAGSWIAETQYFGPGTRLLVL.

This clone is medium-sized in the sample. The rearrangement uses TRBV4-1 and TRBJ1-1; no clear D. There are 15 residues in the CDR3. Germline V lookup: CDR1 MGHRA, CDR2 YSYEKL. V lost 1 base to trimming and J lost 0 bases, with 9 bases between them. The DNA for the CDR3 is TGCGCCAGCAGCCAAGGATCGGACCTGAACACTGAAGCTTTCTTT. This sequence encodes CASSQGSDLNTEAFF.

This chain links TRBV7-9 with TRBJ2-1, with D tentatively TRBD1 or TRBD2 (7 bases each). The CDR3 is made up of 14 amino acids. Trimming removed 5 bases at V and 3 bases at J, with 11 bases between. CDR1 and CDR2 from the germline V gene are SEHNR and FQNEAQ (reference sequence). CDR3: CASSAGDSYNEQFF. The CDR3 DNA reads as TGTGCCAGCAGCGCGGGGGACAGCTACAATGAGCAGTTCTTC.

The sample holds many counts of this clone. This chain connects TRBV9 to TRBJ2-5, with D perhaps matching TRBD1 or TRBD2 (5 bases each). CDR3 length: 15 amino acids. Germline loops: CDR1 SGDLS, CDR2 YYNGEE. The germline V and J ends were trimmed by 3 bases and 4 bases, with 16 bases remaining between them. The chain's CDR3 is CASSAPTAGAETQYF. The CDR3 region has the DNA TGTGCCAGCAGCGCCCCGACAGCCGGGGCAGAGACCCAGTACTTC.

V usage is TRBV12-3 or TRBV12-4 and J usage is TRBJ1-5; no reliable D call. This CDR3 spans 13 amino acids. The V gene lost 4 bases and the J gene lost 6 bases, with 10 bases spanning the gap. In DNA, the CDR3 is TGTGCCAGCAGTTGGAAGGAGGCTCAGCCCCAGCATTTT. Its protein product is CASSWKEAQPQHF.

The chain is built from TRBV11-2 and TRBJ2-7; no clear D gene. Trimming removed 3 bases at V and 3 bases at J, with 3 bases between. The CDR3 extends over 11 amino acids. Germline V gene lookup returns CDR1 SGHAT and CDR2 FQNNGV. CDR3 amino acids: CASSFFYEQYF. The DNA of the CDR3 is TGTGCCAGCAGCTTCTTCTACGAGCAGTACTTC.

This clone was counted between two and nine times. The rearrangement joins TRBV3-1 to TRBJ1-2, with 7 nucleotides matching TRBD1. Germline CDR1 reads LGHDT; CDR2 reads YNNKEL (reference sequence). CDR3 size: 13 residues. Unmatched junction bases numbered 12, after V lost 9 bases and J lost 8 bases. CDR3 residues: CASANRGSEGYTF. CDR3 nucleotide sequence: TGTGCCAGTGCAAACAGGGGATCGGAAGGCTACACCTTC.

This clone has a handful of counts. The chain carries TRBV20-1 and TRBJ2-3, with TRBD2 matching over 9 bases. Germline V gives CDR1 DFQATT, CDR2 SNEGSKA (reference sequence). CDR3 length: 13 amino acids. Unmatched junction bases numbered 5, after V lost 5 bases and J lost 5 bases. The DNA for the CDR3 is TGCAGTGCTCTGGGACTAGCAATAGATACGCAGTATTTT. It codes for CSALGLAIDTQYF.

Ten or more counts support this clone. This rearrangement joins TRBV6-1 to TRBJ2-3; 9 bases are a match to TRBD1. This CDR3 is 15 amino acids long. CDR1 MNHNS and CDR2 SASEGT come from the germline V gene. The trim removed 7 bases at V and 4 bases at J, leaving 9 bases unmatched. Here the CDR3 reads CASNRQTGGADTQYF. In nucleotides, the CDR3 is TGTGCCAGCAACCGCCAGACAGGGGGTGCAGATACGCAGTATTTT.

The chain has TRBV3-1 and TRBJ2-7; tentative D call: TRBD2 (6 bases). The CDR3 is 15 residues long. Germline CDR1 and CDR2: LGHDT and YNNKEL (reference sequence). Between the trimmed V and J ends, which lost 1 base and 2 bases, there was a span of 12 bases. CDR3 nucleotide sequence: TGTGCCAGCAGCCAAGGGTCCGGGACTCCCTACGAGCAGTACTTC. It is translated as CASSQGSGTPYEQYF.

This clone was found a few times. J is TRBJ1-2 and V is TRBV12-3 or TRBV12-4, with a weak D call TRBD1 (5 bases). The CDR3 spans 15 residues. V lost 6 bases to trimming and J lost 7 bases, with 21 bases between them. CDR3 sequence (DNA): TGTGCCAGCAGCATAGGCATCAGGGCTGGCCTTGGCTACACCTTC. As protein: CASSIGIRAGLGYTF.

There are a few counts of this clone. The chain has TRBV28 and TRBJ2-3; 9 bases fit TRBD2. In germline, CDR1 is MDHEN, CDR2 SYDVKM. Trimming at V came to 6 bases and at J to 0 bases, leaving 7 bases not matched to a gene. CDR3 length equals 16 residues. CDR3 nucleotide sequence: TGTGCCAGCAGGTACTTAGCGGGAGCTAGCACAGATACGCAGTATTTT. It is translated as CASRYLAGASTDTQYF.

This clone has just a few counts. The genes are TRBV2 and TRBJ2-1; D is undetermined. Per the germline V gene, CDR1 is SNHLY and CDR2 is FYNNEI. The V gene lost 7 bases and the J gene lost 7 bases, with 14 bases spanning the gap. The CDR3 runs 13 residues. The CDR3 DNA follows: TGTGCCAGCACGGACCAACATGGTAATGAGCAGTTCTTC. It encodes CASTDQHGNEQFF. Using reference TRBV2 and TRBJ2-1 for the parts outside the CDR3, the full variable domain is EPEVTQTPSHQVTQMGQEVILRCVPISNHLYFYWYRQILGQKVEFLVSFYNNEISEKSEIFDDQFSVERPDGSNFTLKIRSTKLEDSAMYFCASTDQHGNEQFFGPGTRLTVL.

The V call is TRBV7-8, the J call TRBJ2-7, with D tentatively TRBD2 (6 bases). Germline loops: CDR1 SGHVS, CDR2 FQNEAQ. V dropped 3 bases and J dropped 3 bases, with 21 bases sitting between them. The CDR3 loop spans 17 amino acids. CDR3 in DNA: TGTGCCAGCAGCTTGATGGGAACACGGGAGTTGGACTACGAGCAGTACTTC. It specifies CASSLMGTRELDYEQYF.

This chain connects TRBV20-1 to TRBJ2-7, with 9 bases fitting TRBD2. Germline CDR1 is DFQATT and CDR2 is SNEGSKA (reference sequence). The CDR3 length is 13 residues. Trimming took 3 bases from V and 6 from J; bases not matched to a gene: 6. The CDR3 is CSASAGGSPEQYF. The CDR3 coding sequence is TGCAGTGCTAGCGCGGGAGGGTCCCCCGAGCAGTACTTC.

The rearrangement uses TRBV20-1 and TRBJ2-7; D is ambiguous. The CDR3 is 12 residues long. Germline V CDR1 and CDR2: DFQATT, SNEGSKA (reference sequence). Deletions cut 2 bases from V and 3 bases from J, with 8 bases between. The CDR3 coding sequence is TGCAGTGCTAGAAACCAGTTCTACGAGCAGTACTTC. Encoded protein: CSARNQFYEQYF.

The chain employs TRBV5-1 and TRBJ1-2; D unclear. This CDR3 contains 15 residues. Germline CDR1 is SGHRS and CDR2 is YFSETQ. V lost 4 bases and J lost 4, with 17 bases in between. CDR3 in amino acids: CASSLTAWVPYGYTF. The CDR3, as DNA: TGCGCCAGCAGCCTGACCGCCTGGGTCCCCTATGGCTACACCTTC.

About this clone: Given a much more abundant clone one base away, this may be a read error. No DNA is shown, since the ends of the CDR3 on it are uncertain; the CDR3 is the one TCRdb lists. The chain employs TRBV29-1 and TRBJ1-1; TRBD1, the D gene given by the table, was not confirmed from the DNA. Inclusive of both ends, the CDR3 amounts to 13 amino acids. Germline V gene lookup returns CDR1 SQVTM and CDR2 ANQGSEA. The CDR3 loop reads CSVAQGAHTESFF.

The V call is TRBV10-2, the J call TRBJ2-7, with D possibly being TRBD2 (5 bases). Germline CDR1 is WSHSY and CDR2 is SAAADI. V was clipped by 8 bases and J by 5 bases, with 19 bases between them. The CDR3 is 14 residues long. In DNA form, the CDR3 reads TGCGCCAGCCAAAATGGAGGATCGGGGAACGAGCAGTACTTC. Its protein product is CASQNGGSGNEQYF.